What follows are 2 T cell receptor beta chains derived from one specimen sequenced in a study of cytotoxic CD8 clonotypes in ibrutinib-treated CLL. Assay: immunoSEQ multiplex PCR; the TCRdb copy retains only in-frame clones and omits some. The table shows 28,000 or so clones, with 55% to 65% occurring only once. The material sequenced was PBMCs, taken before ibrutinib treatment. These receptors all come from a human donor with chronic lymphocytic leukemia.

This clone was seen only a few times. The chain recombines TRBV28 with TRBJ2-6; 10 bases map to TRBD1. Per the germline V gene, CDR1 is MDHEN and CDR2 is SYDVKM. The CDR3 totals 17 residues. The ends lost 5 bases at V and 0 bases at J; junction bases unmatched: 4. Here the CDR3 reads CASSAGQGYSGANVLTF. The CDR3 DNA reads TGTGCCAGCAGTGCGGGACAGGGGTACTCTGGGGCCAACGTCCTGACTTTC.

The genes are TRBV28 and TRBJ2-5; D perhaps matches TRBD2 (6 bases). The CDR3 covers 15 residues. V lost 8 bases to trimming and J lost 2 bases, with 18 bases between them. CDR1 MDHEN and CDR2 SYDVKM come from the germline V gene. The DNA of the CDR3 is TGTGCCAGCCAAAGGGGTAGTAGCGGACAAGAGACCCAGTACTTC. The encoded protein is CASQRGSSGQETQYF.